This TCR beta chain was retrieved from a study of T cells in tuberculosis. Trimming pared 3 bases from V and 3 bases from J, leaving 12 bases between. CDR3 length equals 14 residues. CDR1 and CDR2 (germline): SGHDT, YYEEEE. At study entry, adolescents had tuberculin skin tests and IGRA screening. Sequencing was performed with immunoSEQ multiplex PCR; in TCRdb, only in-frame clones are kept and a portion is missing. The profile covers 30,000 or so clones, with about 95% appearing a single time and less than 2.5% taken by the ten largest. The J gene is TRBJ1-2, the V gene TRBV5-6; a possible D gene is TRBD1 (5 bases). Sequenced: PBMCs. The clonotype comes from a donor aged 10 to 29 with latent tuberculosis or without tuberculosis infection. For the CDR3, the DNA is TGTGCCAGCAGCTCCGGGGGGTATGACTATGGCTACACCTTC. Translation: CASSSGGYDYGYTF.